The subject of this entry is one T cell receptor beta chain. A junction end diverges from the germline sequence, so it may reflect a read error. This CDR3 is built from 13 residues. Germline values: CDR1 LNHDA, CDR2 SQIVND (reference sequence). The record originates from a study of CD8 T cells in Susac syndrome. RNA amounts of 0.5 to 1 ug underwent reverse transcription with random hexamers. From the immunoSEQ multiplex PCR reads, TCRdb called clonotypes with MiXCR, one entry per CDR3 protein. In the table there are about 290,000 distinct CDR3 sequences, 85% of which are singletons. The sample comprised CD8+ T cells from PBMCs. The chain couples TRBV19 to TRBJ2-1; D call uncertain. This TCR derives from a human donor with multiple sclerosis. CDR3 region: CASSINLVWPNSF. In DNA form, the CDR3 reads TGTGCCAGTAGTATAAATCTCGTGTGGCCCAACAGCTTC.